This TCR beta chain was found in a study of shared clonotypes between healthy human individuals. Study outcomes and limitations: Clonotype sharing among donors was expected to depend on sequencing depth. When naive CD4 clonotypes were compared across a few donors, roughly 4.9% were shared. Memory subsets generally showed lower estimated richness than naive subsets.

Only in-frame clones appear in the TCRdb table, and some are missing; sequencing was by immunoSEQ multiplex PCR. The data hold 800,000 to 1,200,000 clones, with approximately 80% observed a single time. Per the germline V gene, CDR1 is MRHNA and CDR2 is SNTAGT. CDR3 size: 16 residues. The V end lost 2 bases, the J end lost 0 bases, and 13 bases lay between the germline ends. In its sample, this clone was seen a few times. Its antigen is still unknown. Sample: memory CD4+ T cells from PBMCs. The sample's subset: CD45RA-negative fraction. The V gene is TRBV6-4, the J gene TRBJ1-1; tentatively, D is TRBD1 (6 bases). This clonotype originated in a young man in good health. Some clones in this sample may be carry-over from other donors' samples. CDR3 protein: CASSDPTGTLNTEAFF. In nucleotides, the CDR3 is TGTGCCAGCAGTGACCCGACCGGGACATTGAACACTGAAGCTTTCTTT.